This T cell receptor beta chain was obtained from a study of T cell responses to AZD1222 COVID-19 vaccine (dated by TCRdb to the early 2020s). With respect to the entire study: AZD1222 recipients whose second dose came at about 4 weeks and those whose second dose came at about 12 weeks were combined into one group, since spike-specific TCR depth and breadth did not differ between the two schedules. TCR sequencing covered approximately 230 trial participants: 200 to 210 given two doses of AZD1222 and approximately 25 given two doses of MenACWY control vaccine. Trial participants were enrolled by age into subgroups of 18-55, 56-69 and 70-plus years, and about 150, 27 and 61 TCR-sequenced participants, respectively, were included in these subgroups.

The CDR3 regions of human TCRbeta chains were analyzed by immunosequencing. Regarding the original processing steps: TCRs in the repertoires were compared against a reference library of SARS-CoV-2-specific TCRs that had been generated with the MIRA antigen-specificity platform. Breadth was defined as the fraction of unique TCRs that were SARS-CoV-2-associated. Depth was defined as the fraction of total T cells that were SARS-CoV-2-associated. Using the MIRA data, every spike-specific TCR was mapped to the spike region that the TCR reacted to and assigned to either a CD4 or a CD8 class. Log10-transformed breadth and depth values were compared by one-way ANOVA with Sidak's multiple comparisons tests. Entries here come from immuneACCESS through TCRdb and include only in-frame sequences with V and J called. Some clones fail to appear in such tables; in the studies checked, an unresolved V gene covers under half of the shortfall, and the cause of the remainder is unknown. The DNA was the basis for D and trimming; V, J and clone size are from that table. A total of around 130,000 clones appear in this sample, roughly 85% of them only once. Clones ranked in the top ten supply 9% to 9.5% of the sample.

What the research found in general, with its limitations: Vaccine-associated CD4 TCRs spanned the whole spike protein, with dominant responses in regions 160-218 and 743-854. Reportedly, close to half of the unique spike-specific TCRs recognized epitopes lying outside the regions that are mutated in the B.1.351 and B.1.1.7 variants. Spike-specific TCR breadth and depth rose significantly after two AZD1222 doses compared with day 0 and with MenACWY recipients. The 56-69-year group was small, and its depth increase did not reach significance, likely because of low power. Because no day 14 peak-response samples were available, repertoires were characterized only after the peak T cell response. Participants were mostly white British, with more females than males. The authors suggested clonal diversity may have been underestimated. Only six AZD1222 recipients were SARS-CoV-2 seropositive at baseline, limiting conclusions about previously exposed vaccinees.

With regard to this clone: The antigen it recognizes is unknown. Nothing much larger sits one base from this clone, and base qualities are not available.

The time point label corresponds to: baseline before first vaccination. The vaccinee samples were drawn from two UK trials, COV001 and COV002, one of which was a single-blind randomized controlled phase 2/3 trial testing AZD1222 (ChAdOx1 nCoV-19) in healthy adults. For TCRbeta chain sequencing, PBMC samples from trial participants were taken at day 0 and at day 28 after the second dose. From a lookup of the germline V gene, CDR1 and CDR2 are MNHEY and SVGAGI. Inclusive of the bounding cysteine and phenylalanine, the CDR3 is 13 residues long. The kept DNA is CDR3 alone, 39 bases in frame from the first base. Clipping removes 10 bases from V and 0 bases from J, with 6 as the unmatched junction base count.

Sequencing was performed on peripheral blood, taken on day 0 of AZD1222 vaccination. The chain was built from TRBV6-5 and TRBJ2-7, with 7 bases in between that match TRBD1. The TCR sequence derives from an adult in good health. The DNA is TGTGCCACCACAGGGGCGAACTCCTACGAGCAGTACTTC. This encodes CATTGANSYEQYF.